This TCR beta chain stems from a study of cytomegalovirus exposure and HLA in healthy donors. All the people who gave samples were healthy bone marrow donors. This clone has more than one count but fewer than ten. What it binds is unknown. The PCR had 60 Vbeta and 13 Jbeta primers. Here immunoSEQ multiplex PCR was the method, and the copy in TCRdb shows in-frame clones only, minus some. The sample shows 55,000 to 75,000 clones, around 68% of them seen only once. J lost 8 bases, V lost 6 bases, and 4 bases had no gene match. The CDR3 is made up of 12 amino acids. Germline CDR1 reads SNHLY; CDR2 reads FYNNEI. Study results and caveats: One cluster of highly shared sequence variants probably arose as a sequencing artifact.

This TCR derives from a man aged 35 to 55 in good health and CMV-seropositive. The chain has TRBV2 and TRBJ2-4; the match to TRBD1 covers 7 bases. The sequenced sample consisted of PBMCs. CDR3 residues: CASSIDRDIQYF. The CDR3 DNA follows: TGTGCCAGCAGCATTGACAGGGACATTCAGTACTTC.